This T cell receptor (beta chain) was identified during a study of cytomegalovirus exposure and HLA in healthy donors (dated by TCRdb to 2016 to 2017). About the full investigation: According to an earlier analysis of around 600 of the donors, some 180 million T cells yielded over 90 million unique TCR beta sequences and approximately 280 Gb of sequence data. Around 300 gigabases of sequencing data and 80 million or so unique TCR sequences were included in an early release covering roughly 600 HLA-typed donors. The genetic ancestry cluster associated with self-reported Caucasian donors included over 65% of the 398 genotyped donors. The study was designed to test whether signatures of past pathogen exposure could be identified by cataloging public T cell receptors. Using immunosequencing, the study profiled T cell repertoires from 550 to 750 subjects and related those repertoires to cytomegalovirus serostatus. Besides the first cohort of around 670 subjects, a separate validation cohort made up of over a hundred different subjects was used. High-throughput TCR immunosequencing, statistical association of individual TCRs with disease status, and machine learning were combined to predict cytomegalovirus infection status. To study patterns of TCR occurrence, a later analysis re-analyzed previously published TCR beta repertoires from around 660 donors and added high-resolution HLA genotyping. The later analysis used no new phenotypic data to find candidate immune exposures, relying instead on TCR beta sequences and their occurrence across donors. In an earlier analysis of 587 of the donors, high-throughput TCR beta sequencing was used to judge whether each TCR beta V gene segment behaved as functional or pseudogenic. Donor age, sex, ethnicity and CMV serostatus were collected together with the repertoire data. In a later genetic analysis, genome-wide SNP genotypes for about 55% of the roughly 700 donors were used, and that subset was treated as a discovery cohort. Every repertoire in the discovery cohort had been generated on one and the same sequencing platform. HLA typing covered class I and class II loci at four-digit resolution. The number of donors typed differed by locus, with roughly 629-640 for A, B, C, DRB1 and DQB1, around 500 for DQA1, 600 to 610 for DPA1, and around 450 for DPB1. Roughly five DR-DQ haplotypes were handled as single units for association and clustering, since linkage in the cohort was strong. Among 300 to 450 genotyped donors of the cohort, an average of approximately 240,000 unique TCR beta nucleotide sequences were sequenced per donor, about a sixth of them non-productive. Overall results and qualifications from the work: The authors suggested that the approach could potentially be generalized to other disease states and immunological phenotypes. This cohort had only TCR beta chains sequenced, and the lack of alpha or paired-chain data limited which features could be detected. The study gave a list of some 150 TCR beta chains associated with cytomegalovirus. The presence/absence analyses assumed that sequencing depth was roughly uniform across donors, and that assumption may not be true. The classifier was reported to diagnose cytomegalovirus status with high specificity and sensitivity in both the original and validation cohorts. In an earlier analysis of approximately 600 of the donors, most TCR beta V segments were observed in productive rearrangements about 90% or about 30% of the time, broadly matching IMGT annotations. A further reported finding was that TCR beta sequences accurately predicted the HLA-A and HLA-B alleles for most subjects in the first cohort. Most TCR sequences were observed very rarely across donors, whereas some public TCRs were present in many individuals. Compared with equally common non-associated chains, HLA-associated TCR beta chains in a later analysis were more clonally expanded and had lower generation probabilities. Specific HLA alleles were associated with roughly 16,000 TCR beta sequences at a false discovery rate of 0.05 in a later analysis. Linkage disequilibrium might explain the correlated functional status among segregating V segments, but an unknown experimental factor could not be excluded. In a later genetic analysis, fewer N-insertions in productive TCRs were reported among donors in an Asian-associated ancestry cluster than the roughly 700-donor mean. Several of the top co-occurrence clusters appeared to be linked to parvovirus B19, influenza, CMV and Epstein-Barr virus, according to a later analysis. When HLA alleles, especially DR and DQ, strongly co-occurred, TCR associations were difficult to assign to individual alleles. According to a later analysis, most CMV-associated TCR beta chains appeared to be HLA-restricted, and the HLA associations seemed to be driven largely by CMV exposure. Because counts were too low, approximately 18 rarely observed V segments, including chromosome 9 orphons, were excluded from the earlier analysis of some 540 of the donors. A cluster of highly shared sequence variants was judged likely to represent a technical artifact of the sequencing pipeline. A few of the identified cytomegalovirus-associated TCR beta chains were confirmed in vitro to be specific for cytomegalovirus antigens. A later genetic analysis associated a missense DCLRE1C variant with V-gene and J-gene trimming of TCR beta chains, and an independent cohort replicated the association. Because some donors lacked HLA typing at each locus, the association tests relied only on the typed subset. For the cohort, immune exposure information was limited to CMV serostatus. In a later analysis, the rate of TCR association differed among HLA loci, with DRB1 alleles having the most associated TCRs and HLA-C alleles having the fewest.

Comment on this clone: The target of this receptor is not known. No quality values exist for individual bases; no much larger clone is one base distant.

The library came from the immunoSEQ multiplex PCR assay. For the multiplex PCR, a mixture combining 60 forward primers for TCR Vbeta segments and 13 reverse primers for TCR Jbeta segments was used. Amplification of the CDR3 region of rearranged TCR beta genes was performed with a multiplex PCR assay on genomic DNA. The amplified TCR beta libraries were sequenced on the Illumina HiSeq System as 87-base-pair reads. In the original analysis: A later analysis tallied roughly 76 million unique TCR beta chains across the approximately 670 repertoires, and around 12 million of those chains were shared by two or more donors. To remove PCR and sequencing errors, raw reads were error-corrected and collapsed into unique sequences using a nearest-neighbor algorithm that merged closely related sequences. V, D and J gene segments were assigned by aligning CDR3 sequences to IMGT reference sequences. Each retained sequence needed at least a six-nucleotide match to both a V gene segment and a J gene segment. A rearrangement counted as productive if the CDR3 had no stop codons and remained in frame with V and J, and every other rearrangement counted as non-productive. CDR3 was defined by IMGT convention, running from the second conserved V-encoded cysteine to the conserved J-encoded phenylalanine. The earlier analysis of more than 450 of the donors excluded sequences that lacked an unambiguous match to a single V gene segment. An earlier analysis of 587 of the donors called V segments functional above 56.7% productive rearrangements and segregating when the between-donor standard deviation exceeded 5%. To diagnose cytomegalovirus status from the catalog of TCR beta chain sequences, a statistical classification framework was built. V and J gene assignment, in a later analysis, came from comparing TCR nucleotide sequences with IMGT/GENE-DB human TR gene sequences. Using the TCRdist pipeline, a later analysis assigned CDR3 sequences along with most-parsimonious VDJ recombination scenarios. In a later analysis, every TCR beta chain was defined by the combination of its CDR3 amino acid sequence and its V-gene family, and reads without a unique V-gene family were dropped. To address suspected cross-contamination and a sequencing artifact, a later analysis removed some 620 highly shared, low-generation-probability nucleotide sequences. In a later analysis, a clonal expansion index was calculated for each public chain from normalized within-repertoire ranks of inferred template counts. A later analysis computed generation probabilities with a VDJ recombination model fitted to out-of-frame rearrangements, and checked the results against IGoR. In a later analysis, TCR-TCR, TCR-HLA and TCR-CMV co-occurrence was scored with hypergeometric tests, and a repertoire-size bias correction was applied to TCR pairs. False discovery rates were estimated in a later analysis by permuting HLA or CMV assignments 20 times. In a later analysis, co-occurring TCRs were grouped using DBSCAN, with TCRdist sequence similarity added in when clustering inside HLA-allele-positive subsets. Repertoires with fewer than 30,000 or more than 120,000 public chains were left out of co-occurrence clustering, as were four to six repertoires with anomalous nucleotide sharing. Drawn from immuneACCESS, this table holds only the in-frame rearrangements with V and J called that TCRdb kept. Clones are partly lost; checked studies trace under half to an unresolved V gene and leave the rest unexplained. The DNA gave D and trimming, while V, J and clone size come from that table. A total of some 150,000 clones appear in this sample, 60% to 80% of them only once. The ten top clones hold roughly 0.7% of the sample.

In total, fewer than 750 healthy bone marrow donors made up the cohort. All cohort members were sampled while nominally healthy, although unrecorded immune exposures were likely present. The donor tested CMV seronegative and was one of the 352 seronegative cohort members. A peripheral blood sample was collected from each donor, and TCR beta sequencing was performed on peripheral blood mononuclear cells. The Qiagen DNeasy Blood Extraction Kit was used to extract genomic DNA from the blood cell samples. The sequence was obtained from a male donor in good health and CMV-seronegative. Sequencing was done on a sample of PBMCs.

The CDR3 here reads CASSFPGESGNTIYF. The DNA sequence is TGTGCCAGCAGCTTTCCAGGGGAATCTGGAAACACCATATATTTT. The receptor chain draws on TRBV9 and TRBJ1-3; TRBD1 is a possible D gene, resting on 6 matching bases. According to the germline V gene, CDR1 reads SGDLS and CDR2 reads YYNGEE. V is shortened by 4 bases, J by 1 base, and the region joining them spans 12 bases. The CDR3 holds 15 amino acids from the cysteine to the phenylalanine. CDR3 DNA is the only sequence kept; it has 45 bases, read in frame from the first base. The CDR3, completed at both ends by the reference TRBV9 and TRBJ1-3 genes, gives the full variable domain DSGVTQTPKHLITATGQRVTLRCSPRSGDLSVYWYQQSLDQGLQFLIQYYNGEERAKGNILERFSAQQFPDLHSELNLSSLELGDSALYFCASSFPGESGNTIYFGEGSWLTVV.